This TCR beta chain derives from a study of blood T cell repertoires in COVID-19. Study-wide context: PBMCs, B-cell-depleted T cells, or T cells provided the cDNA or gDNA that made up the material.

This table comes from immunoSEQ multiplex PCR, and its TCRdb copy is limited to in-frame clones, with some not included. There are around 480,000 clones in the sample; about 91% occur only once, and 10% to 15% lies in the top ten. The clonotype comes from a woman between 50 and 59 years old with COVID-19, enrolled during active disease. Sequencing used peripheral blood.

The CDR3 bases are TGTGCCAGCAGCCGCTCGGGACAGGGGGGATACAATGAGCAGTTCTTC. Translating it yields CASSRSGQGGYNEQFF. The V call is TRBV4-2, the J call TRBJ2-1, with TRBD1 matching over 11 bases. Trimming removed 4 bases from V and 4 bases from J; junction bases left unmatched: 6. The CDR3 has 16 residues. Germline lookup yields CDR1 LGHNA and CDR2 YNFKEQ.